This T cell receptor beta chain was profiled in a study of OX40 agonist ivuxolimab in advanced cancers. Across the study: In this cohort, patients received ivuxolimab, an agonistic anti-OX40 (CD134) antibody. The group had a mean age of roughly 65 years, ranged from 23 to 79, and was roughly 83% male. General study results and limits: Circulating CD4+ and CD8+ T cells showed clonal expansion by week 6 at 0.1 to 3.0 mg/kg.

For this clone: What it binds is not known.

Repertoires were generated with immunoSEQ multiplex PCR, while TCRdb's copy carries only in-frame clones and drops some. The data show roughly 48,000 clones, approximately 86% seen once. V shed 1 base, J shed 2 bases, and the junction held 0 bases outside the gene matches. Germline V lookup: CDR1 SGHRS, CDR2 YFSETQ. This CDR3 contains 15 residues. People who had autoimmune disease history or systemic immunosuppression were excluded. This TCR was recovered from an adult with an advanced solid tumor such as melanoma, head and neck, liver or kidney cancer. This chain uses TRBV5-1 with TRBJ2-5; 12 nucleotides align to TRBD2. Specimen: CD4+ or CD8+ T cells sorted from blood, collected in a trial of the OX40 agonist ivuxolimab. The CDR3 nucleotides are TGCGCCAGCAGCTTGACTAGCGGGGGGCAAGAGACCCAGTACTTC. Amino acids: CASSLTSGGQETQYF.